Presented here are 15 T cell receptor beta chains from one specimen sequenced in a study of CD8 T cells in Susac syndrome. Reverse transcription of roughly 0.45 to 1 ug RNA used random hexamers. TCRdb analysed the immunoSEQ multiplex PCR reads with MiXCR anew, one entry per CDR3 protein. The sample has about 85,000 distinct CDR3 sequences, 95% seen once. Sequencing was carried out using CD8+ T cells from PBMCs. The receptors were gathered from a human donor with Susac syndrome.

The chain recombines TRBV5-6 with TRBJ2-3; D gene uncertain. CDR3 length: 11 amino acids. Germline V gene lookup returns CDR1 SGHDT and CDR2 YYEEEE. Between the trimmed V and J ends, which lost 4 bases and 8 bases, there was a span of 8 bases. The CDR3 coding sequence is TGTGCCAGCAGCCAGGACGGTACGCAGTATTTT. Translated, it gives CASSQDGTQYF.

The chain recombines TRBV5-6 with TRBJ2-1; D unresolved. The ends were cut back, 1 base at V and 9 bases at J, with 11 bases in the middle. The CDR3 consists of 13 residues. Germline assignment: CDR1 SGHDT and CDR2 YYEEEE. The CDR3 sequence is CASSLQATGEQFF. The CDR3 DNA is TGTGCCAGCAGCTTGCAGGCCACGGGTGAGCAGTTCTTC.

This clonotype appeared once. The genes are TRBV5-6 and TRBJ2-1, with 7 bases fitting TRBD2. Germline loops: CDR1 SGHDT, CDR2 YYEEEE. J gave up 10 bases and V 7 bases, and 5 bases lay outside the gene matches. The CDR3 extends over 11 amino acids. DNA for the CDR3: TGTGCCAGCCGACGGGGGGTGGAGCAGTTCTTC. It yields the protein CASRRGVEQFF.

The V and J genes are TRBV29-1 and TRBJ2-2, with TRBD1 matching over 7 bases. The germline V gene encodes CDR1 SQVTM and CDR2 ANQGSEA. This CDR3 has 16 amino acids. The ends lost 7 bases at V and 5 bases at J; junction bases unmatched: 16. The CDR3 bases are TGCAGCGCTCCTTTGGGGGTAGGGGGCCTAACCGGGGAGCTGTTTTTT. The encoded protein is CSAPLGVGGLTGELFF.

The J gene is TRBJ2-1, the V gene TRBV20-1; D is undetermined. The CDR3 extends over 11 amino acids. Germline-derived CDR1 and CDR2 are DFQATT and SNEGSKA (reference sequence). Trimming left V 5 bases short and J 3 bases short, with 5 bases between. CDR3 bases: TGCAGTGCTCCCTTCTACAATGAGCAGTTCTTC. It codes for CSAPFYNEQFF.

The chain is built from TRBV7-9 and TRBJ2-2; D is perhaps TRBD1 or TRBD2 (5 bases each). The CDR3 has 14 residues. V lost 1 base to trimming and J lost 7 bases, with 10 bases between them. The germline CDR1 and CDR2 sequences are SEHNR and FQNEAQ (reference sequence). In DNA form, the CDR3 reads TGTGCCAGCAGCTTAGGCTGGGGGAACGGGGAGCTGTTTTTT. Translated, it gives CASSLGWGNGELFF.

The gene calls are TRBV7-6 and TRBJ2-2; D is undetermined. V shed 5 bases and J shed 4 bases, with 11 bases lying between them. The CDR3 has 14 amino acids. Germline V gives CDR1 SGHVS, CDR2 FNYEAQ. CDR3 nucleotides: TGTGCCAGCAGCCCCGGGCAGATCACCGGGGAGCTGTTTTTT. This encodes CASSPGQITGELFF.

CDR3 sequence (DNA): TGTGCCAGCAGCTTTGGTGGGCAGGAAGCTTTCTTT. It translates to CASSFGGQEAFF. The V call is TRBV7-9, the J call TRBJ1-1; no firm D call. Per germline, CDR1 SEHNR and CDR2 FQNEAQ (reference sequence). The CDR3 has 12 amino acids. V lost 3 bases, J lost 8 bases, and 10 bases lay in between. The whole variable domain, remainder taken from reference TRBV7-9 and TRBJ1-1, is DTGVSQNPRHKITKRGQNVTFRCDPISEHNRLYWYRQTLGQGPEFLTYFQNEAQLEKSRLLSDRFSAERPKGSFSTLEIQRTEQGDSAMYLCASSFGGQEAFFGQGTRLTVV.

CDR3 in DNA: TGCGCCAGCAGCCAAGATTCGAGGGTGAGAGGCTATGGCTACACCTTC. It encodes CASSQDSRVRGYGYTF. The chain employs TRBV4-1 and TRBJ1-2; D call uncertain. The CDR3 is 16 amino acids. V was cut by 0 bases and J by 4 bases, with 15 bases left in between. CDR1 is MGHRA, CDR2 YSYEKL, per germline.

J is TRBJ1-5 and V is TRBV19; TRBD1 might be the D (5 bases). The V end lost 5 bases, the J end lost 2 bases, and 13 bases lay between the germline ends. Germline CDR1 LNHDA, CDR2 SQIVND (reference sequence). This CDR3 is built from 15 residues. CDR3 DNA: TGTGCCAGTAGTGGGGGTTATAGGGGCAATCAGCCCCAGCATTTT. Its translation is CASSGGYRGNQPQHF.

This rearrangement joins TRBV20-1 to TRBJ1-5; D call uncertain. Looked up from germline, CDR1 is DFQATT and CDR2 is SNEGSKA (reference sequence). This CDR3 contains 12 residues. Trimming stripped 4 bases from V and 11 bases from J, with 15 bases between. The chain's CDR3 is CSAIPRPEAQHF. The CDR3 nucleotides read TGCAGTGCTATACCCAGACCCGAGGCCCAGCATTTT.

The rearrangement links TRBV13 to TRBJ2-5, with TRBD2 matching 8 bases. CDR3 length: 15 amino acids. The V segment lost 2 bases and the J segment 3 bases; nucleotides outside the gene matches: 5. CDR1 is PRHDT, CDR2 FYEKMQ, per germline (reference sequence). The CDR3 sequence is CASSLRREVEETQYF. In DNA, the CDR3 is TGTGCCAGCAGCTTAAGGCGGGAGGTTGAAGAGACCCAGTACTTC.

V and J are TRBV28 and TRBJ2-3; the match to TRBD2 covers 9 bases. There are 17 residues in the CDR3. Germline V gene sequence: CDR1 MDHEN, CDR2 SYDVKM. Germline trimming cut 2 bases from V and 4 bases from J; bases unmatched to any gene: 10. CDR3 DNA: TGTGCCAGCAGTTTACTAGGCGGGGGGGAGGGTCCAGATACGCAGTATTTT. It translates to CASSLLGGGEGPDTQYF.

V gene TRBV9 combines with J gene TRBJ2-7, with D possibly being TRBD1 (5 bases). Germline V gives CDR1 SGDLS, CDR2 YYNGEE. The CDR3 loop spans 14 amino acids. The V end was cut by 4 bases, the J end by 3 bases, with 14 bases between. DNA for the CDR3: TGTGCCAGCAGCCGACAGTTGATCGACTACGAGCAGTACTTC. Translated: CASSRQLIDYEQYF.

The chain links TRBV5-4 to TRBJ1-2, with D unclear. V was shortened by 4 bases and J by 3 bases, with 13 bases between the two germline ends. The length of the CDR3 is 14 residues. Germline V CDR1 and CDR2: SGHNT, YYREEE (reference sequence). The CDR3 coding sequence is TGTGCCAGCAGCCCCACGGGTACAGACTATGGCTACACCTTC. Its protein is CASSPTGTDYGYTF.